These 11 T cell receptor beta chains were sequenced from one sample in a study of Ad26.COV2.S vaccination and SARS-CoV-2 variants. Repertoires were generated with immunoSEQ multiplex PCR, while TCRdb's copy carries only in-frame clones and drops some. This table has 360,000 or so clones, roughly 84% appearing once. As to treatment: 15 to 20 received Ad26.COV2.S at low or high dose, single or two shots; roughly five received placebo; per-sample allocation not given. Each sample was drawn 63 days after the first injection (of vaccine or placebo). The starting material was peripheral blood, obtained in a trial of Ad26.COV2.S vaccine versus placebo. These receptor sequences come from a person between 18 and 65 years old who received the Ad26.COV2.S COVID-19 vaccine or a placebo.

This chain connects TRBV11-2 to TRBJ1-5, with D possibly TRBD1 on 5 matching bases. The CDR3 runs 15 residues. The V gene lost 1 base and the J gene lost 5 bases, with 12 bases spanning the gap. Per the germline V gene, CDR1 is SGHAT and CDR2 is FQNNGV. The CDR3 DNA sequence: TGTGCCAGCAGCTTAGTACGAGTGGGGGATCAGCCCCAGCATTTT. The encoded protein is CASSLVRVGDQPQHF.

The rearrangement links TRBV15 to TRBJ2-7; D is ambiguous. Germline lookup yields CDR1 LNHNV and CDR2 YYDKDF (reference sequence). This CDR3 region has 12 residues. Between the trimmed V and J ends, which lost 3 bases and 4 bases, there was a span of 7 bases. The CDR3 DNA is TGTGCCACCAGCAGGGCTGGGTACGAGCAGTACTTC. As protein: CATSRAGYEQYF.

The chain employs TRBV4-2 and TRBJ2-1; 7 bases map to TRBD2. The J segment lost 4 bases and the V segment lost 0 bases, leaving 6 bases of the junction unmatched. Germline V CDR1 and CDR2: LGHNA, YNFKEQ. CDR3 length: 16 residues. CDR3 bases: TGTGCCAGCAGCCAAGATCTAGGAGCGGGGTACAATGAGCAGTTCTTC. Amino acids: CASSQDLGAGYNEQFF.

This clone has a single count. The DNA of the CDR3 is TGTGCCAGCAGCCCATGGACAGGGAATCAGCCCCAGCATTTT. It yields the protein CASSPWTGNQPQHF. The chain carries TRBV7-2 and TRBJ1-5; 8 bases agree with TRBD1. With 5 bases clipped from V and 4 bases from J, the junction kept 4 bases outside the gene matches. Germline V gene lookup returns CDR1 SGHTA and CDR2 FQGNSA. This CDR3 has 14 residues.

This rearrangement joins TRBV7-3 to TRBJ2-1; D possibly corresponds to TRBD2 (6 bases). CDR3 length: 14 amino acids. The germline V gene encodes CDR1 SGHTA and CDR2 FQGTGA. V gave up 5 bases and J gave up 5 bases, with 13 bases separating them. The CDR3 here is CASSPGGPHNEQFF. The CDR3 nucleotides read TGTGCCAGCAGCCCCGGGGGTCCTCACAATGAGCAGTTCTTC.

This clone was observed a handful of times. The chain couples TRBV6-5 to TRBJ2-1; D not resolved. Germline V gene sequence: CDR1 MNHEY, CDR2 SVGAGI. This CDR3 has 14 amino acids. The V end was cut by 4 bases, the J end by 4 bases, with 11 bases between. The CDR3 coding sequence is TGTGCCAGCAGTTTGCGCGGCGTATACAATGAGCAGTTCTTC. The encoded protein is CASSLRGVYNEQFF.

The rearrangement links TRBV19 to TRBJ2-1, with D perhaps TRBD1 or TRBD2 (6 bases each). The CDR3 spans 15 residues. The germline V gene encodes CDR1 LNHDA and CDR2 SQIVND (reference sequence). Trimming shortened V by 6 bases and J by 2 bases, and 14 bases separated the two germline ends. The CDR3 reads CASREGGRAYNEQFF. CDR3 nucleotides: TGTGCCAGTAGGGAGGGGGGACGGGCCTACAATGAGCAGTTCTTC.

The chain couples TRBV6-5 to TRBJ1-4, with 7 bases aligning to TRBD1. Unmatched junction bases numbered 6, after V lost 6 bases and J lost 5 bases. The CDR3 spans 14 residues. Germline V lookup: CDR1 MNHEY, CDR2 SVGAGI. The CDR3 DNA is TGTGCCAGCAGACCCCAGGGGGAGAATGAAAAACTGTTTTTT. Translating it yields CASRPQGENEKLFF.

The chain has TRBV3-1 (or the pseudogene TRBV3-2) and TRBJ2-1; 12 bases line up with TRBD1. The length of the CDR3 is 15 residues. V lost 4 bases, J lost 8 bases, and 6 bases stayed unmatched. Germline CDR1 is LGHDT and CDR2 is YNNKEL (reference sequence). This CDR3 reads CASSPPGQGADEQFF. The CDR3 DNA follows: TGTGCCAGCAGCCCCCCGGGACAGGGGGCGGATGAGCAGTTCTTC.

The genes are TRBV5-6 and TRBJ1-2; D gene unclear. CDR1 is SGHDT and CDR2 is YYEEEE in the germline V gene. There are 14 residues in the CDR3. V lost 1 base to trimming and J lost 2 bases, with 9 bases between them. For the CDR3, the DNA is TGTGCCAGCAGCTTGCGCGGACCGAACTATGGCTACACCTTC. Translation gives CASSLRGPNYGYTF.

The chain carries TRBV14 and TRBJ2-7, with D possibly matching TRBD2 (5 bases). The CDR3 runs 16 residues. V was cut by 4 bases and J by 0 bases, with 16 bases left in between. Germline-derived CDR1 and CDR2 are SGHDN and FVKESK. This CDR3 reads CASSREGSFFSYEQYF. CDR3 DNA sequence: TGTGCCAGCAGCCGAGAGGGATCCTTCTTCTCCTACGAGCAGTACTTC.